The present T cell receptor (beta chain) was sequenced within a study of Graves' ophthalmopathy and Graves' hyperthyroidism. As the template, RNA transcripts were used to amplify TCR beta CDR3 regions. Following a first-round RT-PCR that used HTBI primers, a second-round multiplex PCR was carried out. TCRdb ran MiXCR on the multiplex PCR reads and lists one entry per CDR3 protein. The sample holds about 600,000 distinct CDR3 sequences, approximately 35% seen once. CDR1 LNHDA and CDR2 SQIVND come from the germline V gene (reference sequence). Trimming removed 7 bases from V and 4 bases from J; junction bases left unmatched: 4. The CDR3 covers 13 residues. This clonotype has a count of ten or more.

The sequence derives from an adult man with Graves' hyperthyroidism. V usage is TRBV19 and J usage is TRBJ1-5; TRBD1 agrees at 7 bases. The sequencing sample was made of peripheral blood or thyroid tissue (not recorded which). Written as DNA, the CDR3 is TGTGCCAGTATAGGGACAGCGAATCAGCCCCAGCATTTT. Protein product: CASIGTANQPQHF.